Listed here are 27 T cell receptor beta chains from one sample, sequenced in a study of Graves' ophthalmopathy and Graves' hyperthyroidism. RNA transcripts yielded amplified TCR beta CDR3 regions. Investigators did first-round RT-PCR with HTBI primers, then second-round multiplex PCR. TCRdb re-called the multiplex PCR reads through MiXCR, storing one row per CDR3 protein. The data contain about 740,000 distinct CDR3 sequences, around 40% of them singletons. Sequenced input: peripheral blood. These receptors originate from an adult man with Graves' ophthalmopathy.

Written as DNA, the CDR3 is TGCAGTGCTACATTAGCGGCACCCCAAGAGACCCAGTACTTC. Translating it yields CSATLAAPQETQYF. V gene TRBV20-1 combines with J gene TRBJ2-7; D is possibly TRBD2 (6 bases). With the DNA end fitting TRBJ2-5 better, the J assignment may be wrong. The V gene's germline CDR1 is DFQATT and CDR2 SNEGSKA (reference sequence). The CDR3 sequence is 14 residues long.

This clonotype was recorded at least ten times. The V and J genes are TRBV14 and TRBJ1-2, with no clear D. Germline V CDR1 and CDR2: SGHDN, FVKESK. V dropped 3 bases and J dropped 4 bases, with 6 bases sitting between them. The CDR3 sequence is 12 residues long. Here the CDR3 reads CASSQRTYGYTF. In DNA, the CDR3 is TGTGCCAGCAGCCAGCGGACCTATGGCTACACCTTC.

As for this clonotype: Its ends do not fully match the called genes, so a read error is possible. The genes are TRBV7-2 and TRBJ2-7; 13 positions agree with TRBD2. Germline V gives CDR1 SGHTA, CDR2 FQGNSA. The CDR3 is made up of 16 amino acids. CDR3 DNA sequence: TGTGCCAGCGGCTTAGCGGCCGGACTAGCGGGAGTGGGGCAGTACTTC. Translation gives CASGLAAGLAGVGQYF.

This chain links TRBV20-1 with TRBJ1-4; D remains unclear. The CDR3 has 13 amino acids. V lost 4 bases and J 8 bases, leaving 14 bases between the germline ends. The germline CDR1 and CDR2 sequences are DFQATT and SNEGSKA (reference sequence). The CDR3 loop is CSATRPGGEKLFF. Here the CDR3 DNA reads TGCAGTGCTACCCGACCAGGCGGCGAAAAACTGTTTTTT.

This clonotype appeared many times. The V and J genes are TRBV6-6 and TRBJ1-1; perhaps TRBD1 as D (6 bases). Trimming took 6 bases from V and 3 from J, leaving 11 bases between them. CDR1 is MNHNY and CDR2 is SVGAGI in the germline V gene (reference sequence). This CDR3 is 13 amino acids long. CDR3 in amino acids: CASRQTGYTEAFF. Written as DNA, the CDR3 is TGTGCCAGCAGACAAACAGGGTACACTGAAGCTTTCTTT.

V usage is TRBV5-5 and J usage is TRBJ1-3, with D possibly TRBD1 on 5 matching bases. CDR1 and CDR2 from the germline V gene are SGHKS and YYEKEE (reference sequence). This CDR3 is built from 16 residues. V was shortened by 0 bases and J by 3 bases, with 13 bases between the two germline ends. Written as DNA, the CDR3 is TGTGCCAGCAGCTTGGCCGCTTGGGGGAATGGAAACACCATATATTTT. Protein: CASSLAAWGNGNTIYF.

CDR3 in amino acids: CASRDLLGDSPLHF. The CDR3 DNA reads TGCGCCAGCCGGGACCTCCTCGGGGATTCACCCCTCCACTTT. The gene calls are TRBV10-1 and TRBJ1-6, with D possibly being TRBD1 (5 bases). V dropped 8 bases and J dropped 8 bases, with 16 bases sitting between them. Per the germline V gene, CDR1 is WNHNN and CDR2 is SYGVQD (reference sequence). The length of the CDR3 is 14 residues.

This clonotype was observed once. The chain recombines TRBV2 with TRBJ2-7, with 8 bases matching TRBD1. In germline, CDR1 is SNHLY, CDR2 FYNNEI. CDR3 length equals 13 residues. The V segment lost 3 bases and the J segment 7 bases; nucleotides outside the gene matches: 5. CDR3 nucleotides: TGTGCCAGCAGTGATGACAGGGGCGGGGAGCAGTACTTC. Encoded protein: CASSDDRGGEQYF.

The rearrangement joins TRBV4-1 to TRBJ1-2; TRBD1 matches 7 bases. V lost 0 bases to trimming and J lost 5 bases; unmatched junction nucleotides: 9. Germline loops: CDR1 MGHRA, CDR2 YSYEKL. The CDR3 length is 16 residues. Here the CDR3 reads CASSQDHPGQRYGYTF. The DNA for the CDR3 is TGCGCCAGCAGCCAAGACCATCCGGGACAGAGATATGGCTACACCTTC.

The sample holds a few counts of this clonotype. The chain links TRBV5-4 to TRBJ2-7; maybe TRBD2 (5 bases). Trimming removed 3 bases from V and 2 bases from J, with 12 bases in between. CDR1 is SGHNT, CDR2 YYREEE, per germline (reference sequence). The CDR3 length is 14 residues. The CDR3 loop reads CASSSSGRPYEQYF. The CDR3 nucleotides read TGTGCCAGCAGCTCCTCGGGGAGACCCTACGAGCAGTACTTC.

J is TRBJ2-5 and V is TRBV6-1, with 9 bases matching TRBD1. Germline V gene sequence: CDR1 MNHNS, CDR2 SASEGT. The CDR3 consists of 14 residues. V gave up 11 bases and J gave up 5 bases; unmatched junction bases: 12. The CDR3 here is CAWSGQGRGETQYF. The DNA of the CDR3 is TGTGCCTGGAGTGGACAGGGGAGGGGTGAGACCCAGTACTTC.

V gene TRBV15 combines with J gene TRBJ1-4; D may be TRBD1 (5 bases). The CDR3 extends over 13 amino acids. Between the trimmed V and J ends, which lost 10 bases and 3 bases, there was a span of 12 bases. In germline, CDR1 is LNHNV, CDR2 YYDKDF (reference sequence). CDR3 amino acids: CASRDPPNEKLFF. Here the CDR3 DNA reads TGTGCCAGCCGGGACCCACCTAATGAAAAACTGTTTTTT. Supplemented by reference TRBV15 and TRBJ1-4, the full variable domain reads DAMVIQNPRYQVTQFGKPVTLSCSQTLNHNVMYWYQQKSSQAPKLLFHYYDKDFNNEADTPDNFQSRRPNTSFCFLDIRSPGLGDTAMYLCASRDPPNEKLFFGSGTQLSVL.

This clonotype was counted a few times. The gene calls are TRBV7-2 and TRBJ2-5; 15 positions match TRBD2. This CDR3 has 16 amino acids. Losses at the gene ends were 5 bases for V and 4 bases for J; bases not matched to a gene: 5. Germline CDR1 is SGHTA and CDR2 is FQGNSA. CDR3 DNA: TGTGCCAGCAGCAAGCGGACTAGCGGGGGGGTAGAGACCCAGTACTTC. Amino acids: CASSKRTSGGVETQYF. The entire variable domain, with the rest obtained from reference TRBV7-2 and TRBJ2-5, is as follows: GAGVSQSPSNKVTEKGKDVELRCDPISGHTALYWYRQSLGQGLEFLIYFQGNSAPDKSGLPSDRFSAERTGGSVSTLTIQRTQQEDSAVYLCASSKRTSGGVETQYFGPGTRLLVL.

This clonotype was found many times. The chain employs TRBV7-9 and TRBJ1-4, with 7 bases matching TRBD1. This CDR3 is built from 14 residues. V lost 6 bases and J lost 2; bases outside the gene matches: 3. The V gene's germline CDR1 is SEHNR and CDR2 FQNEAQ (reference sequence). DNA for the CDR3: TGTGCCAGCAGAGCAGGGGGGACTAATGAAAAACTGTTTTTT. This sequence encodes CASRAGGTNEKLFF.

In this sample, this clonotype turned up many times. The chain couples TRBV25-1 to TRBJ1-3; possible D gene TRBD1, 5 bases. Germline values: CDR1 MGHDK, CDR2 SYGVNS. The V gene lost 3 bases and the J gene lost 0 bases, with 9 bases spanning the gap. CDR3 size: 15 residues. CDR3 in amino acids: CASSDRGNSGNTIYF. Here the CDR3 DNA reads TGTGCCAGCAGTGATCGGGGGAACTCTGGAAACACCATATATTTT.

The table lists this clonotype with many counts. This rearrangement joins TRBV10-3 to TRBJ1-4, with 7 positions matching TRBD1. Germline values: CDR1 ENHRY, CDR2 SYGVKD. This CDR3 contains 15 residues. Trimming took 6 bases from V and 4 from J; bases not matched to a gene: 8. CDR3 nucleotide sequence: TGTGCCATCAGCGAGGTGGGACAGAATAATGAAAAACTGTTTTTT. It yields the protein CAISEVGQNNEKLFF.

CDR3 in DNA: TGTGCCAGCATCTTGGACAGGGGGGCCAACGTCCTGACTTTC. Its protein is CASILDRGANVLTF. The chain employs TRBV2 and TRBJ2-6, with 7 positions matching TRBD1. The CDR3 is made up of 14 amino acids. Germline CDR1 SNHLY, CDR2 FYNNEI. V trimming: 7 bases; J trimming: 4 bases; junction bases outside the gene matches: 4. The complete variable domain, with remaining parts taken from reference TRBV2 and TRBJ2-6, reads EPEVTQTPSHQVTQMGQEVILRCVPISNHLYFYWYRQILGQKVEFLVSFYNNEISEKSEIFDDQFSVERPDGSNFTLKIRSTKLEDSAMYFCASILDRGANVLTFGAGSRLTVL.

This clonotype was detected ten times or more. This rearrangement joins TRBV7-2 to TRBJ1-1, with D possibly matching TRBD1 (5 bases). V was trimmed by 4 bases and J by 5 bases, leaving 11 bases between them. This CDR3 has 13 residues. Germline CDR1 and CDR2: SGHTA and FQGNSA. The CDR3 DNA follows: TGTGCCAGCAGCTGGATGGGACGTACTGAAGCTTTCTTT. Its protein is CASSWMGRTEAFF.

As concerns this clonotype: A read error may produce the germline difference seen at one junction end. The rearrangement links TRBV7-2 to TRBJ2-5, with 10 bases identical to TRBD2. Germline V gives CDR1 SGHTA, CDR2 FQGNSA. This CDR3 is 15 amino acids long. Written as DNA, the CDR3 is TGTGCCAGCAGCCCCACTAGCGGGGCCAAAGAGGCCCAGTACTTC. Protein: CASSPTSGAKEAQYF.

J is TRBJ1-5 and V is TRBV24-1; 11 bases map to TRBD1. Germline-derived CDR1 and CDR2 are KGHDR and SFDVKD. CDR3 length equals 16 residues. Trimming removed 11 bases from V and 3 bases from J; junction bases left unmatched: 11. DNA of the CDR3: TGTGCCAGCAGGACCGGGACAGGGGGGATCAATCAGCCCCAGCATTTT. Its translation: CASRTGTGGINQPQHF.

V gene TRBV24-1 combines with J gene TRBJ1-5, with unresolved D. This CDR3 region has 15 residues. V gave up 5 bases and J gave up 2 bases, with 12 bases separating them. Per germline, CDR1 KGHDR and CDR2 SFDVKD. The CDR3: CATSAREGGNQPQHF. The DNA for the CDR3 is TGTGCCACCAGTGCTAGGGAGGGAGGCAATCAGCCCCAGCATTTT.

The chain recombines TRBV10-3 with TRBJ2-5, with a possible D match to TRBD1 (7 bases). V dropped 10 bases and J dropped 5 bases, with 17 bases sitting between them. CDR1 and CDR2 (germline): ENHRY, SYGVKD. The length of the CDR3 is 13 residues. The CDR3 protein is CASAGGGTETQYF. The CDR3 nucleotides are TGTGCCAGTGCAGGGGGAGGTACCGAGACCCAGTACTTC.

The rearrangement joins TRBV5-8 to TRBJ1-2; possible D gene TRBD1, 6 bases. V shed 4 bases and J shed 8 bases, with 15 bases lying between them. Germline V gene lookup returns CDR1 SGHTS and CDR2 YDEGEE. This CDR3 has 13 residues. DNA for the CDR3: TGTGCCAGCAGCGGGGGAACAGGGAGAGGCTACACCTTC. Its translation is CASSGGTGRGYTF. Full variable domain (outside the CDR3, taken from reference TRBV5-8 and TRBJ1-2): EAGVTQSPTHLIKTRGQQATLRCSPISGHTSVYWYQQALGLGLQFLLWYDEGEERNRGNFPPRFSGRQFPNYSSELNVNALELEDSALYLCASSGGTGRGYTFGSGTRLTVV.

Points on this clonotype: A much larger clone is a single base away; this may be a read error. Here the CDR3 reads CASSPTSSGNTTYF. DNA for the CDR3: TGTGCCAGCAGCCCCACGAGCTCTGGAAACACCACATATTTT. The chain links TRBV7-3 to TRBJ1-3; D unresolved. Germline CDR1 SGHTA, CDR2 FQGTGA. The CDR3 totals 14 residues. Drawing the rest from reference TRBV7-3 and TRBJ1-3, the complete variable domain is GAGVSQTPSNKVTEKGKYVELRCDPISGHTALYWYRQSLGQGPEFLIYFQGTGAADDSGLPNDRFFAVRPEGSVSTLKIQRTERGDSAVYLCASSPTSSGNTTYFGEGSWLTVV.

The rearrangement links TRBV10-3 to TRBJ2-5, with TRBD1 matching over 9 bases. Trimming removed 6 bases from V and 9 bases from J; junction bases left unmatched: 2. This CDR3 contains 11 residues. Germline-derived CDR1 and CDR2 are ENHRY and SYGVKD. The CDR3 DNA sequence: TGTGCCATCAGGGGACAGGGATCCCAGTACTTC. Its translation: CAIRGQGSQYF.

This clonotype was seen many times. The rearrangement uses TRBV24-1 and TRBJ2-5, with TRBD1 matching over 7 bases. The trim removed 2 bases at V and 5 bases at J, leaving 10 bases unmatched. The CDR3 consists of 16 residues. Germline V gene lookup returns CDR1 KGHDR and CDR2 SFDVKD. CDR3 sequence (DNA): TGTGCCACCAGTGATTCCCCCTCGACAGGGTCGGAGACCCAGTACTTC. It yields the protein CATSDSPSTGSETQYF.

This clonotype was recorded a few times. This sequence joins TRBV4-3 and TRBJ1-2, with 11 bases identical to TRBD1. The CDR3 consists of 15 residues. Germline loops: CDR1 LGHNA, CDR2 YSLEER. Unmatched junction bases numbered 8, after V lost 4 bases and J lost 7 bases. CDR3 region: CASSPPDRGLVGYTF. Written as DNA, the CDR3 is TGCGCCAGCAGCCCTCCGGACAGGGGGCTGGTTGGCTACACCTTC.